This T cell receptor (beta chain) was captured in a study of shared clonotypes between healthy human individuals. To note about this clone: Its cognate antigen is unknown.

Study results and limitations: Compared with memory subsets, naive subsets generally had larger estimated richness.

Germline V gene data show CDR1 as MGHDK and CDR2 as SYGVNS. The CDR3 has 15 residues. Deletions cut 2 bases from V and 4 bases from J, with 15 bases between. Sequenced by immunoSEQ multiplex PCR; TCRdb stores in-frame clones only, minus some. The sample carries approximately 98,000 clones, 68% recorded once. The sample comprised memory CD8+ T cells sorted from blood. Subset defined: CD45RO+ cells pooled with CCR7-negative TemRA cells. This TCR derives from a woman in her 30s in good health. The genes are TRBV25-1 and TRBJ2-7, with D maybe TRBD1 (6 bases). CDR3 DNA sequence: TGTGCCAGCAGTGAAACAGGGACGGGACGATACGAGCAGTACTTC. This encodes CASSETGTGRYEQYF.